This record looks at one T cell receptor (beta chain) sequence and its context. As yet, its antigen is unknown. The data belong to a study of beta chain features in type 1 diabetes. Study-wide results and limits: Since sequencing was performed on cDNA, cells with high TCR expression could be over-represented. A definitive answer on HLA type influencing TCRB rearrangement was not reached here. Lower insertion and higher deletion counts appeared at VDJ junctions in type 1 diabetes patients. Moderate yet significant TCRB CDR3 shortening was seen in Type 1 diabetes patients in all four CD4+ subsets.

Trimming took 2 bases from V and 6 from J, leaving 14 bases between them. The CDR3 length is 15 residues. Germline CDR1 and CDR2: SGHNT and YYREEE (reference sequence). Expressed TCRB transcripts were sequenced, since all the RNA that had been isolated was reverse transcribed. The assay was immunoSEQ multiplex PCR, and TCRdb's table has in-frame clones only and misses some. The sample lists 300,000 to 400,000 clones, over 8.5% occurring once. The authors sorted CD4+ naive, central memory, regulatory and stem cell-like memory cells via CD45RO/CCR7/CD25/CD127/CD95/CD27. The sequenced sample consisted of central memory CD4+ T cells from blood. The chain is built from TRBV5-4 and TRBJ2-2; D is possibly TRBD1 (6 bases). The clonotype originates from a man aged 25 to 45 with type 1 diabetes. The CDR3, as DNA: TGTGCCAGCAGCTTAAGGGGGATCGACCCCGGGGAGCTGTTTTTT. Translated: CASSLRGIDPGELFF.